This TCR beta chain derives from a study of blood T cell repertoires in COVID-19. Overall study context: Donors in the United States, Italy and Spain gave samples during acute or convalescent COVID-19. T cells, B-cell-depleted T cells, or PBMCs supplied cDNA or gDNA.

This CDR3 spans 16 amino acids. CDR1 and CDR2 from the germline V gene are LGHDT and YNNKEL (reference sequence). V shed 1 base, J shed 7 bases, and the junction held 5 bases outside the gene matches. In the source study's methods: How many nucleated cells were present was estimated from reference gene primer amplification. Repertoires were generated with immunoSEQ multiplex PCR, while TCRdb's copy carries only in-frame clones and drops some. The DNA was the basis for D and trimming; V, J and clone size are from that table. This table has about 95,000 clones, under 95% appearing once. The clonotype originates from a woman aged 45-60 years in a cohort sampled during active COVID-19. V gene TRBV3-1 (or the pseudogene TRBV3-2) combines with J gene TRBJ2-1, with 12 bases lining up with TRBD2. Sequenced: peripheral blood. The CDR3 nucleotides are TGTGCCAGCAGCCAAGGACTAGCGGGAGTGGGGAATGAGCAGTTCTTC. Protein sequence: CASSQGLAGVGNEQFF.